This T cell receptor (beta chain) was sequenced in a study of OX40 agonist ivuxolimab in advanced cancers. V gave up 2 bases and J gave up 0 bases, with 11 bases separating them. The CDR3 extends over 15 amino acids. Germline values: CDR1 GTSNPN, CDR2 SVGIG (reference sequence). Using immunoSEQ multiplex PCR, the repertoire was profiled, and TCRdb retains in-frame clones only, with some absent. The sample holds some 64,000 clones; about 90% are singletons and the top ten take around 20%. The sequence derives from an adult with an advanced solid tumor such as melanoma, head and neck, liver or kidney cancer. The source material was CD4+ or CD8+ T cells sorted from blood, sampled in a trial of the OX40 agonist ivuxolimab. The chain has TRBV30 and TRBJ1-5; tentative D call: TRBD1 (5 bases). For the CDR3, the DNA is TGTGCCTGGAGTTGGGACGGGCATAGCAATCAGCCCCAGCATTTT. It yields the protein CAWSWDGHSNQPQHF.